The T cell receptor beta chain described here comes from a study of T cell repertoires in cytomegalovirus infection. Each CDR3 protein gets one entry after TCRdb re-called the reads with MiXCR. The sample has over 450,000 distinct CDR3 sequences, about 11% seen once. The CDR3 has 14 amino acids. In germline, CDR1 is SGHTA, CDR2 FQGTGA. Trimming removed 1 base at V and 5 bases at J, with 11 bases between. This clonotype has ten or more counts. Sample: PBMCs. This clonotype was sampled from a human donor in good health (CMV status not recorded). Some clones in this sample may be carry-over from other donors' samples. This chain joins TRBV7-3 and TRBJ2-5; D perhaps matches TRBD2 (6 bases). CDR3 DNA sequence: TGTGCCAGCAGCTTAAATGGGGGGAGCGAGACCCAGTACTTC. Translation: CASSLNGGSETQYF.